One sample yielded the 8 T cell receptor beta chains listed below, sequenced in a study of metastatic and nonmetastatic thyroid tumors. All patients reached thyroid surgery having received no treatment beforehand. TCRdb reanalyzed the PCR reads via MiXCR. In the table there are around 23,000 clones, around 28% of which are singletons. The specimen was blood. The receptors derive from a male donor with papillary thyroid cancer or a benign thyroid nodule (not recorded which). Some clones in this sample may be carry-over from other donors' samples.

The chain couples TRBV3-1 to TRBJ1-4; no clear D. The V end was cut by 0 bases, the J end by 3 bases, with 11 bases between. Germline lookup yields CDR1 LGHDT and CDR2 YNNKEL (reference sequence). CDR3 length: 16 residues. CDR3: CASSQEVGLANEKLFF. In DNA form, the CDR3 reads TGTGCCAGCAGCCAAGAAGTAGGGCTGGCTAATGAAAAACTGTTTTTT.

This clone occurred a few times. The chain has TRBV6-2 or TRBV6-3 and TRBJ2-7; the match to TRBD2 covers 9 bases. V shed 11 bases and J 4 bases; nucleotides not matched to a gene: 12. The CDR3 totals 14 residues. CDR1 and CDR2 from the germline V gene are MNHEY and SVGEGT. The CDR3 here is CASTWTSASYEQYF. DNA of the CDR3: TGTGCCTCGACCTGGACTAGCGCGTCTTACGAGCAGTACTTC.

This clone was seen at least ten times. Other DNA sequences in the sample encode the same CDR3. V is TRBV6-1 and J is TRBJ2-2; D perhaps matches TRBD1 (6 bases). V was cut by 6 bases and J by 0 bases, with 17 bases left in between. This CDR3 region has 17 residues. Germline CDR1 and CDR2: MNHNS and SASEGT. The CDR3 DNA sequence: TGTGCCAGCAGGGAGGCGTTGGGACATTCGAACACCGGGGAGCTGTTTTTT. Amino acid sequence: CASREALGHSNTGELFF.

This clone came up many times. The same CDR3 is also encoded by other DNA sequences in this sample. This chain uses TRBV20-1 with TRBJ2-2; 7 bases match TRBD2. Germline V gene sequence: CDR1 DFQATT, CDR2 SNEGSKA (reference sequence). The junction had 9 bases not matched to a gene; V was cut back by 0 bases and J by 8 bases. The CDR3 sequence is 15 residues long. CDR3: CSARDSRGSVGELFF. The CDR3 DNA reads TGCAGTGCTAGAGATAGTCGCGGGAGCGTGGGGGAGCTGTTTTTT.

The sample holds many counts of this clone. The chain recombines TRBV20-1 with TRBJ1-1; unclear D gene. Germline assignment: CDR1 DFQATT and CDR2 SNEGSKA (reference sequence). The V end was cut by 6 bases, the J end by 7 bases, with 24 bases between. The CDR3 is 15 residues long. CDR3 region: CSAASPGGLEGEAFF. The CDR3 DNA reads TGCAGTGCCGCCTCCCCGGGAGGGTTGGAGGGTGAAGCTTTCTTT.

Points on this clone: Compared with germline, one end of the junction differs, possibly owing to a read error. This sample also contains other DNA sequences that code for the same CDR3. The CDR3 here is CSAGGGSNQPQHF. As DNA, the CDR3 is TGTAGTGCTGGGGGGGGAAGCAATCAGCCCCAGCATTTT. The chain combines TRBV20-1 with TRBJ1-5; possibly TRBD1 for D (5 bases). Germline CDR1 is DFQATT and CDR2 is SNEGSKA (reference sequence). The CDR3 has 13 amino acids.

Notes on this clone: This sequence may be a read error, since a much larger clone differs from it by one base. CDR3 in DNA: TGCAGCGTTGCAAGACCAGATACGCAGTATTTT. Translation: CSVARPDTQYF. This chain connects TRBV29-1 to TRBJ2-3; no clear D gene. Germline CDR1 reads SQVTM; CDR2 reads ANQGSEA. The V and J ends lost 4 bases and 4 bases respectively, with 6 bases between them. The CDR3 loop spans 11 amino acids.

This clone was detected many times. The CDR3 reads CASREWDRNYEQYF. The CDR3 DNA is TGCGCCAGCCGAGAATGGGACAGAAACTACGAGCAGTACTTC. V gene TRBV10-2 combines with J gene TRBJ2-7; 7 positions match TRBD1. J lost 3 bases, V lost 8 bases, and 10 bases had no gene match. The germline CDR1 and CDR2 sequences are WSHSY and SAAADI. The CDR3 contains 14 residues.